This record looks at one T cell receptor (beta chain) sequence and its context. Its antigen is as yet unknown. Sequenced by immunoSEQ multiplex PCR; TCRdb stores in-frame clones only, minus some. The profile covers some 15,000 clones, with roughly 80% appearing a single time and roughly 2.8% taken by the ten largest. This sample was taken from a study of T cells after posttransplantation cyclophosphamide. Controls had myeloablative marrow grafts with methotrexate and calcineurin inhibitor, sampled at 1 year. CDR1 ENHRY and CDR2 SYGVKD come from the germline V gene. The CDR3 loop spans 12 amino acids. Study conclusions and caveats: Later post-transplant blood repertoires were often dominated by donor CD8+ memory clones. After PTCy, TRB diversity resembled that of CNI/methotrexate controls. Tissue-infiltrating T cells from skin or gut overlapped little with blood T cells.

The V and J genes are TRBV10-3 and TRBJ2-5, with a possible D match to TRBD1 (6 bases). The DNA end lines up better with TRBJ2-7; the J call may be wrong. Sequencing used PBMCs, obtained 441 days after allogeneic stem cell transplant with calcineurin inhibitor and methotrexate. This clonotype was obtained from a male patient aged 25 to 39 who received an allogeneic stem cell transplant from an unrelated donor, was CMV-positive, and had acute and chronic GVHD. Some of the T cells may derive from the graft donor. CDR3: CAILDRSYEQYF. The CDR3 nucleotides read TGTGCCATCCTAGACAGGTCCTACGAGCAGTACTTC.